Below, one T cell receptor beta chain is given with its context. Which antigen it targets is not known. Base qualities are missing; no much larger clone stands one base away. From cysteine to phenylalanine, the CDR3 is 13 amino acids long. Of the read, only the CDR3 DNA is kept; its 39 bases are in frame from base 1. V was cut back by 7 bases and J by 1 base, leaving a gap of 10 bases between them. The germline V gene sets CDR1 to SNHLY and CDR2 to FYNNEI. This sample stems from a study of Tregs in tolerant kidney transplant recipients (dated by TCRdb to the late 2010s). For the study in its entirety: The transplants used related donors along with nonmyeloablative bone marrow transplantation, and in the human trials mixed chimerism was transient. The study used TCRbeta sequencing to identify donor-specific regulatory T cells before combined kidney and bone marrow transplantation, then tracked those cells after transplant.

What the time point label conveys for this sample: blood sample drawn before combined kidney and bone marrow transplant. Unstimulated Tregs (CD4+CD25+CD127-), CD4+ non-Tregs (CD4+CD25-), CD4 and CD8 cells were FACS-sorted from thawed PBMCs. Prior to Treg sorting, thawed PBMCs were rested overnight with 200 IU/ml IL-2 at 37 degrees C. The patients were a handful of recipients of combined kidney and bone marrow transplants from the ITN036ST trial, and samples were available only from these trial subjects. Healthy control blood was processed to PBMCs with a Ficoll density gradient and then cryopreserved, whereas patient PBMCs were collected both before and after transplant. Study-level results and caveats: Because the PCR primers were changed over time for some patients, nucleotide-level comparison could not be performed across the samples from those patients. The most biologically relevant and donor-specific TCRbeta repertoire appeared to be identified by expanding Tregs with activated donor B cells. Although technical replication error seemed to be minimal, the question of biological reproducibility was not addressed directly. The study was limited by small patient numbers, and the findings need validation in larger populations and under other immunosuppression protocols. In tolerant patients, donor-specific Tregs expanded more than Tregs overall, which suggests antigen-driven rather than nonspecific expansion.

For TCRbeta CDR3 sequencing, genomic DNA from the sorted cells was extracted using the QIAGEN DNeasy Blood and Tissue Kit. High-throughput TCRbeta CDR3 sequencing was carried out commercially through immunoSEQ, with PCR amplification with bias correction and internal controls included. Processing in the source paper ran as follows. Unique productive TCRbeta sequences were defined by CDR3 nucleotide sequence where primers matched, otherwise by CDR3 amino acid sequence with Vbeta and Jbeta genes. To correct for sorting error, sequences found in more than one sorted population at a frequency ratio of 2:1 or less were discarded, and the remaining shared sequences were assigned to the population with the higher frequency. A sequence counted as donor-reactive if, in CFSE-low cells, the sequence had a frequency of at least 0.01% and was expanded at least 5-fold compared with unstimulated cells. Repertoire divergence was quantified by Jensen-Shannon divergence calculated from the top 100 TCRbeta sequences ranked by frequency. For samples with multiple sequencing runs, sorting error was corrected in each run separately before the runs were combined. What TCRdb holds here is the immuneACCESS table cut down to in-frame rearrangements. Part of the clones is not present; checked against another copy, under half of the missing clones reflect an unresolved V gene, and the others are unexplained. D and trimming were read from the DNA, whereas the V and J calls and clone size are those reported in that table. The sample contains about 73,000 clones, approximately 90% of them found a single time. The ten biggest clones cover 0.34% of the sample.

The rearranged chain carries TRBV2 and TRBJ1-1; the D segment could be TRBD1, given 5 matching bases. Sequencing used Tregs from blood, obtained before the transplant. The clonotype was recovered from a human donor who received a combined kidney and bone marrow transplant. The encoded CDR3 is CASNRQSNTEAFF. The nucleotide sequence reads TGTGCCAGCAACAGACAGTCGAACACTGAAGCTTTCTTT.